The clone carrying this TCR beta chain was counted between two and nine times. The data were obtained in a study of blood T cell repertoires in COVID-19. Study overall: COVID-19 samples from acute and convalescent phases originated in the United States, Italy and Spain. In each case, the material was cDNA or gDNA derived from T cells, B-cell-depleted T cells, or PBMCs.

Germline-derived CDR1 and CDR2 are MNHEY and SVGEGT. V was cut by 1 base and J by 7 bases, with 8 bases left in between. This CDR3 is 13 amino acids long. Clones were read by immunoSEQ multiplex PCR, and TCRdb kept only the in-frame ones, dropping some. Here the sample spans about 120,000 clones, roughly 81% being singletons. Sequencing was done on a sample of peripheral blood. This sequence was found in a human donor in a cohort sampled during active COVID-19. The chain links TRBV6-2 or TRBV6-3 to TRBJ1-5, with D unclear. The CDR3 spells CASSYYSHQPQHF. Here the CDR3 DNA reads TGTGCCAGCAGTTACTACAGCCACCAGCCCCAGCATTTT.